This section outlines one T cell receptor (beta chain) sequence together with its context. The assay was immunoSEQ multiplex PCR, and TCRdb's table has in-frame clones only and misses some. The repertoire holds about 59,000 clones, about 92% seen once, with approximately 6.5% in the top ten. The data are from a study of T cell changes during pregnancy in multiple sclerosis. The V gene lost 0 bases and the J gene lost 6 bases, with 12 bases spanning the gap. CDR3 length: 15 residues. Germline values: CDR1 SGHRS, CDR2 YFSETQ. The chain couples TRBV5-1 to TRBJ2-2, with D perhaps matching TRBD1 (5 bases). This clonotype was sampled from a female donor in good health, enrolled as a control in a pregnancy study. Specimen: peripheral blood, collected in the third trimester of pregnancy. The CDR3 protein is CASSLGAGPPGELFF. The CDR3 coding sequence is TGCGCCAGCAGCTTGGGGGCAGGGCCCCCCGGGGAGCTGTTTTTT.